What follows describes a single T cell receptor (beta chain). Its specificity is unknown. It was RNA transcripts that yielded the amplified TCR beta CDR3 regions. The primer set for the first-round RT-PCR of the TCR CDR3 was HTBI. TCRdb processed the multiplex PCR reads anew with MiXCR; each CDR3 protein has one entry. In the table there are around 450,000 distinct CDR3 sequences, 15% to 19% of which are singletons. The length of the CDR3 is 16 residues. V shed 0 bases and J 0 bases; nucleotides not matched to a gene: 4. The germline gives CDR1 SGDLS, CDR2 YYNGEE. The sample originates from a study of T cells in Graves' hyperthyroidism and ophthalmopathy. Study results and limitations: The model identified upcoming ophthalmopathy a median approximately 6.4 months ahead of onset.

The chain is built from TRBV9 and TRBJ2-7; TRBD2 aligns across 9 bases. This receptor was taken from a woman aged 18-29 years with Graves' hyperthyroidism. Sample: blood. DNA for the CDR3: TGTGCCAGCAGCGTAGGGCTAGCGGGACTCTCCTACGAGCAGTACTTC. Amino acids: CASSVGLAGLSYEQYF.